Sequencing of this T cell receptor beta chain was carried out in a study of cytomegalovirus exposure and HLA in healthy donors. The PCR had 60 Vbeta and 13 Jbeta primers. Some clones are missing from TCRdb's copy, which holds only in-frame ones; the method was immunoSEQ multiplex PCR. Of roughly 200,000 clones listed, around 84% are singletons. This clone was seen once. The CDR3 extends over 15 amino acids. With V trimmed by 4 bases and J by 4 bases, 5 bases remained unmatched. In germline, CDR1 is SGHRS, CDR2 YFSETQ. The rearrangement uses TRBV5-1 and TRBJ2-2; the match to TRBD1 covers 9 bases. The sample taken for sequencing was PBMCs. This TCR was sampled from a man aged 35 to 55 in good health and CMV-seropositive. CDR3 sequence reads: CASSNRDRATGELFF. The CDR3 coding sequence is TGCGCCAGCAGCAACCGGGACAGGGCCACCGGGGAGCTGTTTTTT.